A single sample gave rise to the 12 T cell receptor beta chains below, sequenced in a study of identical twins. One entry per CDR3 protein, called by TCRdb with MiXCR from the 5' RACE reads. The sample yields some 270,000 distinct CDR3 sequences, approximately 8.6% seen once. This sample also belongs to another study, concerning yellow fever vaccine responses in identical twins.

The sample comprised CD8+ T cells sorted from blood. The receptors here all came from a woman aged 18-29 years in good health.

This clonotype was seen many times. This chain uses TRBV7-3 with TRBJ1-2; TRBD1 agrees at 7 bases. Trimming removed 5 bases from V and 2 bases from J; junction bases left unmatched: 8. The CDR3 totals 15 residues. Germline CDR1 reads SGHTA; CDR2 reads FQGTGA. CDR3 coding DNA: TGTGCCAGCAGCCCCGGACAGGAATGGAACTATGGCTACACCTTC. It codes for CASSPGQEWNYGYTF.

In its sample, this clonotype was seen a few times. The rearrangement links TRBV12-3 or TRBV12-4 to TRBJ2-7; 7 nucleotides agree with TRBD1. The CDR3 covers 14 residues. V lost 5 bases to trimming and J lost 5 bases; unmatched junction nucleotides: 9. This chain's CDR3 is CASSLKGGLDEQYF. The CDR3 bases are TGTGCCAGCAGTCTTAAAGGGGGCCTGGACGAGCAGTACTTC.

This clonotype occurred a few times. V and J are TRBV7-2 and TRBJ2-3, with 7 bases identical to TRBD2. Germline trimming cut 5 bases from V and 7 bases from J; bases unmatched to any gene: 6. The CDR3 has 13 residues. Per the germline V gene, CDR1 is SGHTA and CDR2 is FQGNSA. The CDR3 DNA follows: TGTGCCAGCAGCCCCGCTAGCGGTCATACGCAGTATTTT. Translation gives CASSPASGHTQYF.

This clonotype was observed a few times. The chain combines TRBV25-1 with TRBJ2-4; 7 positions match TRBD2. V lost 6 bases, J lost 8 bases, and 4 bases stayed unmatched. The CDR3 is 12 residues long. Germline CDR1 MGHDK, CDR2 SYGVNS. The CDR3 here is CASSEAGDIQYF. As DNA, the CDR3 is TGTGCCAGCAGCGAGGCGGGGGACATTCAGTACTTC.

This clonotype came up many times. V and J are TRBV11-2 and TRBJ2-7, with no clear D. The CDR3 has 10 residues. Germline CDR1 is SGHAT and CDR2 is FQNNGV. Trimming took 8 bases from V and 2 from J, leaving 4 bases between them. CDR3 region: CASGPYEQYF. In nucleotides, the CDR3 is TGTGCCAGCGGACCCTACGAGCAGTACTTC.

This clonotype was detected a few times. This chain joins TRBV11-1 and TRBJ2-7, with D perhaps TRBD1 (6 bases). The CDR3 is 17 amino acids. CDR1 is SGHAT and CDR2 is FQDESV in the germline V gene (reference sequence). V shed 4 bases and J shed 4 bases, with 23 bases lying between them. CDR3 protein: CASSSHQGQGPPYEQYF. The CDR3 DNA reads TGTGCCAGCAGCTCCCACCAGGGGCAGGGGCCCCCTTACGAGCAGTACTTC. Drawing the rest from reference TRBV11-1 and TRBJ2-7, the complete variable domain is EAEVAQSPRYKITEKSQAVAFWCDPISGHATLYWYRQILGQGPELLVQFQDESVVDDSQLPKDRFSAERLKGVDSTLKIQPAELGDSAMYLCASSSHQGQGPPYEQYFGPGTRLTVT.

The chain carries TRBV28 and TRBJ1-2; TRBD1 aligns across 8 bases. Germline loops: CDR1 MDHEN, CDR2 SYDVKM. V lost 3 bases, J lost 6 bases, and 6 bases stayed unmatched. The CDR3 totals 14 residues. The CDR3, as DNA: TGTGCCAGCAGTTTCCGGACAGGGCGGGATGGCTACACCTTC. Translated, it gives CASSFRTGRDGYTF.

The V and J genes are TRBV20-1 and TRBJ2-5, with D maybe TRBD1 (11 bases). Deletions cut 3 bases from V and 4 bases from J, with 24 bases between. Germline V gene sequence: CDR1 DFQATT, CDR2 SNEGSKA (reference sequence). CDR3 length equals 17 residues. CDR3: CSARDRGLAGEGETQYF. CDR3 in DNA: TGCAGTGCTAGGGACAGGGGGCTAGCGGGAGAAGGAGAGACCCAGTACTTC.

V is TRBV6-1 and J is TRBJ1-6; perhaps TRBD1 as D (5 bases). The V gene's germline CDR1 is MNHNS and CDR2 SASEGT. V lost 6 bases and J 4 bases, leaving 16 bases between the germline ends. The CDR3 loop spans 16 amino acids. The CDR3: CASSRTVGGYNSPLHF. For the CDR3, the DNA is TGTGCCAGCAGCCGTACGGTTGGGGGTTATAATTCACCCCTCCACTTT.

This clonotype has ten or more counts. The V call is TRBV5-6, the J call TRBJ2-1; D tentatively reads TRBD1 or TRBD2 (5 bases each). Trimming took off 4 bases at V and 4 bases at J, with 21 bases between the two ends. The V gene's germline CDR1 is SGHDT and CDR2 YYEEEE. This CDR3 has 17 residues. The CDR3 DNA is TGTGCCAGCAGCAATTGGGACCATCCGATTGCTTACAATGAGCAGTTCTTC. Translated, it gives CASSNWDHPIAYNEQFF.

The chain couples TRBV27 to TRBJ2-3; 10 bases fit TRBD2. V shed 1 base, J shed 4 bases, and the junction held 5 bases outside the gene matches. The CDR3 is 16 amino acids. From germline, CDR1 is MNHEY and CDR2 SMNVEV (reference sequence). The chain's CDR3 is CASSLYSGGLADTQYF. In nucleotides, the CDR3 is TGTGCCAGCAGTTTATATAGCGGGGGGTTAGCAGATACGCAGTATTTT.

The genes are TRBV12-3 or TRBV12-4 and TRBJ2-7; 11 nucleotides align to TRBD1. The trim removed 6 bases at V and 3 bases at J, leaving 7 bases unmatched. The CDR3 length is 15 residues. CDR3 residues: CASRKSGTGGYEQYF. The CDR3 bases are TGTGCCAGCAGGAAGAGTGGGACAGGGGGCTACGAGCAGTACTTC.